Sequencing of this TCR beta chain was carried out in a study of blood T cell repertoires in COVID-19. V lost 8 bases and J 4 bases, leaving 11 bases between the germline ends. This CDR3 has 13 amino acids. Germline V gene lookup returns CDR1 MNHEY and CDR2 SMNVEV (reference sequence). As originally analysed: Amplification from reference gene primers served as the basis for estimated nucleated cell counts. Measured with immunoSEQ multiplex PCR; TCRdb has only the in-frame clones, and not every one. The V and J calls and clone size are taken from that table; D and trimming were inferred from the DNA. The table shows roughly 140,000 clones, with around 87% occurring only once. The participants were between roughly 18 and 100 years old and came from under 25 US areas. Participant-given clinical history determined each cohort assignment.

The clonotype was recovered from a man aged 55 to 70 who had recovered from COVID-19. Sequenced sample: PBMCs or T cells enriched from blood (not recorded which). J is TRBJ1-4 and V is TRBV27; D unclear. The CDR3 is CASSLGVNEKLFF. CDR3 coding DNA: TGTGCCAGCTCTTTGGGAGTTAATGAAAAACTGTTTTTT.